This T cell receptor (beta chain) originates from a study of T-cell memory formation after mild COVID-19. Study-level information: Largely, the TCR clusters proved donor specific. Study findings and constraints: Clones that got smaller from day 15 to 85 had even CD4/CD8, while clones growing later tipped toward CD4+. Nothing showed for sure that second-wave clones peaking on day 37 were SARS-CoV-2 specific.

As regards this clonotype: Its antigen remains unknown.

5'RACE primed from the constant segment yielded TCR alpha and TCR beta cDNA libraries bearing sample barcodes and UMIs. In TCRdb, the 5' RACE reads were re-called with MiXCR into one record per CDR3 protein. The table lists under 600,000 distinct CDR3 sequences, roughly 21% of them singletons, with roughly 8.1% in the top ten. The V and J ends lost 8 bases and 0 bases respectively, with 11 bases between them. CDR3 length: 15 amino acids. CDR1 is MDHEN, CDR2 SYDVKM, per germline. This TCR came from an adult woman who had mild COVID-19 (a few samples of this study predate the infection). Cell type and time point are not known. Material for sequencing was PBMCs or a T cell subset sorted from them (not recorded which). The rearrangement links TRBV28 to TRBJ2-6; D not resolved. The CDR3 sequence is CASRNSYSGANVLTF. CDR3 nucleotides: TGTGCCAGCCGAAATAGCTACTCTGGGGCCAACGTCCTGACTTTC. The whole variable domain, filled in from reference TRBV28 and TRBJ2-6, reads DVKVTQSSRYLVKRTGEKVFLECVQDMDHENMFWYRQDPGLGLRLIYFSYDVKMKEKGDIPEGYSVSREKKERFSLILESASTNQTSMYLCASRNSYSGANVLTFGAGSRLTVL.